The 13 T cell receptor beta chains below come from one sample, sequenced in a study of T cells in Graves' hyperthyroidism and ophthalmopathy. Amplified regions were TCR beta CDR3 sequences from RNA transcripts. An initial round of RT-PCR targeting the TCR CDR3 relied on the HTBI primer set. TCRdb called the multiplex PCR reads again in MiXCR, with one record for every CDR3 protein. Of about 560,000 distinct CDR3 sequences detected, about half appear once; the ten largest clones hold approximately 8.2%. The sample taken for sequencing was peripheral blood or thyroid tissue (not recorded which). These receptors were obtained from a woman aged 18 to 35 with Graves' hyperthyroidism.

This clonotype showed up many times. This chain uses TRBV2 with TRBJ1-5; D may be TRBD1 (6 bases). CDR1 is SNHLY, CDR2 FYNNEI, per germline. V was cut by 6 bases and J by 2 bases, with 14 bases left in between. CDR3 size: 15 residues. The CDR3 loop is CASSEVGARNQPQHF. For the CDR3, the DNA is TGTGCCAGCAGCGAGGTGGGGGCTCGCAATCAGCCCCAGCATTTT.

For the CDR3, the DNA is TGCAGTGCTAGAGCAGGTGCGGAGACCCAGTACTTC. The encoded protein is CSARAGAETQYF. This chain joins TRBV20-1 and TRBJ2-5; D gene ambiguous. This CDR3 spans 12 amino acids. V was clipped by 1 base and J by 5 bases, with 8 bases between them. Germline values: CDR1 DFQATT, CDR2 SNEGSKA (reference sequence).

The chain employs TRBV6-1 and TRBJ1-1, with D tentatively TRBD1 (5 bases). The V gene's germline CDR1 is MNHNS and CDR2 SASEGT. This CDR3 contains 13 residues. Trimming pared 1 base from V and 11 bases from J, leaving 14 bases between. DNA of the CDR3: TGTGCCAGCAGTGAAGTGGGGAGGGGATGGGCTTTCTTT. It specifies CASSEVGRGWAFF.

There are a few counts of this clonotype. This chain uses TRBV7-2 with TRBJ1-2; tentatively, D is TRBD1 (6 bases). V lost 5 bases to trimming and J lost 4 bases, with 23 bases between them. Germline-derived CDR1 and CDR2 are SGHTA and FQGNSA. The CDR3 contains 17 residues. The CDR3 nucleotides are TGTGCCAGCAGCGTTGGGGGCGAATACAGATCGACCTATGGCTACACCTTC. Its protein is CASSVGGEYRSTYGYTF.

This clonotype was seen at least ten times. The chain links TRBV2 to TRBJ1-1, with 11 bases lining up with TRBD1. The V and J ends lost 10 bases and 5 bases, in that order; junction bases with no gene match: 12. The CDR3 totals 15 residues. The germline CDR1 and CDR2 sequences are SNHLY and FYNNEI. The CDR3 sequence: CATGQGAARGTEAFF. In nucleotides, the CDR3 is TGTGCCACCGGACAGGGGGCCGCTCGAGGGACTGAAGCTTTCTTT.

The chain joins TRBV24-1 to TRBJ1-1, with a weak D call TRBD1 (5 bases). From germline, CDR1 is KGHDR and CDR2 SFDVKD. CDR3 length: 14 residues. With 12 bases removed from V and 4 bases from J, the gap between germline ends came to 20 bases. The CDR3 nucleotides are TGTGCCGCCGCCGGCGGGGCCGGGGGCACTGAAGCTTTCTTT. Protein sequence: CAAAGGAGGTEAFF.

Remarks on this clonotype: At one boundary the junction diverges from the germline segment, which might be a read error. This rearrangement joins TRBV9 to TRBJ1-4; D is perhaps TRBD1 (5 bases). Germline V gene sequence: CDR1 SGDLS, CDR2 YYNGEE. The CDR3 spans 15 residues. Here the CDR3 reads CASTVEGSPNEKLFF. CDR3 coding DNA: TGTGCCAGCACCGTAGAGGGGAGTCCTAATGAAAAACTGTTTTTT.

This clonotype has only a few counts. The CDR3, as DNA: TGCAGTGCTAGTCCGGGTAGCGGGAAGTACCAAGAGACCCAGTACTTC. As protein: CSASPGSGKYQETQYF. J is TRBJ2-5 and V is TRBV20-1, with 8 bases fitting TRBD2. With V trimmed by 3 bases and J by 0 bases, 9 bases remained unmatched. CDR1 is DFQATT and CDR2 is SNEGSKA in the germline V gene (reference sequence). The CDR3 is 16 amino acids.

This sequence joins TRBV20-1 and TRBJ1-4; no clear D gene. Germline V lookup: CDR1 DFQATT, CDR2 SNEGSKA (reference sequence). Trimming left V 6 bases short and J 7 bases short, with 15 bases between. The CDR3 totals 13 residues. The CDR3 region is CSASRVLTEKLFF. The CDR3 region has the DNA TGCAGTGCCAGCCGGGTCCTTACTGAAAAACTGTTTTTT.

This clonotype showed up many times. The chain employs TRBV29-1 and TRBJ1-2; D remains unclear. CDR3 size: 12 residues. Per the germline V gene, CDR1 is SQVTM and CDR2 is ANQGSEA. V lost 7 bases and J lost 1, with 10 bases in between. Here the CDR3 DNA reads TGCAGCGCCAAGGAGGTTAACTATGGCTACACCTTC. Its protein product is CSAKEVNYGYTF.

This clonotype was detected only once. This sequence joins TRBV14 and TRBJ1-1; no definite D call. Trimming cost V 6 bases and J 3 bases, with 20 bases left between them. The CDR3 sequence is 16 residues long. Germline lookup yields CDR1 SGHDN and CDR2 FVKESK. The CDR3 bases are TGTGCCAGCAGACCCAGTGAAGGGTGGGAGGACACTGAAGCTTTCTTT. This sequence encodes CASRPSEGWEDTEAFF.

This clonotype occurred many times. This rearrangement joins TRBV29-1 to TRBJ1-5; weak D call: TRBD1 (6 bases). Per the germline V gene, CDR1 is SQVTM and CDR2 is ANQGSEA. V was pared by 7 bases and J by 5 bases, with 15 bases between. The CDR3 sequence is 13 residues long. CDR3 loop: CSAVGGFDQPQHF. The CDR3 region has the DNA TGCAGCGCCGTAGGGGGGTTTGATCAGCCCCAGCATTTT.

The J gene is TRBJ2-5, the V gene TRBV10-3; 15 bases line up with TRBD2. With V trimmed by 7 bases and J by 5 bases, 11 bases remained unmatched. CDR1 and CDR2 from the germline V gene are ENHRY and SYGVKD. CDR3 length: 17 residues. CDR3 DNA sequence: TGTGCCATCACCCCGGGACTAGCGGGAGGAGGAGAGGAGACCCAGTACTTC. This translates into CAITPGLAGGGEETQYF.